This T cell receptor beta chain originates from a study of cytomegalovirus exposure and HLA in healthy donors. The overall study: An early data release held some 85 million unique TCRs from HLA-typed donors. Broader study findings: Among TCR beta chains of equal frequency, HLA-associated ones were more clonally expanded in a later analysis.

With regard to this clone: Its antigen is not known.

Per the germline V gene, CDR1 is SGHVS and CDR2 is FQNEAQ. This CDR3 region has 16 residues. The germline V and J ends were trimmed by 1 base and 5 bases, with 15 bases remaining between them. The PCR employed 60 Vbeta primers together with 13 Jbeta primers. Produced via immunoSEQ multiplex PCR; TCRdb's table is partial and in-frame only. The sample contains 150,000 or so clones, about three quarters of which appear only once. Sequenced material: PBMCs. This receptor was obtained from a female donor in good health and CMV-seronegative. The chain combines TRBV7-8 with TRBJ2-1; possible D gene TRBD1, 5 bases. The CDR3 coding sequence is TGTGCCAGCAGCTTAGATGGAACAGGTAGAAACAATGAGCAGTTCTTC. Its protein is CASSLDGTGRNNEQFF.